Following are 14 T cell receptor beta chains from one sample sequenced in a study of T cell clones after liver transplantation. This table comes from immunoSEQ multiplex PCR, and its TCRdb copy is limited to in-frame clones, with some not included. This sample has under 150,000 clones, with approximately 90% found just once. This specimen consisted of CD4+ T cells from blood, obtained 12 months after liver transplant. All receptors derive from a human patient who received a liver transplant. Certain T cells may be donor cells from the graft.

The CDR3 loop reads CASSAGGGASADTQYF. Here the CDR3 DNA reads TGCGCCAGCAGTGCGGGTGGGGGAGCATCGGCAGATACGCAGTATTTT. The V gene is TRBV10-1, the J gene TRBJ2-3, with D perhaps given as TRBD1 or TRBD2 (5 bases each). This CDR3 is built from 16 residues. V gave up 4 bases and J gave up 4 bases, with 18 bases separating them. Germline-derived CDR1 and CDR2 are WNHNN and SYGVQD (reference sequence).

V gene TRBV14 combines with J gene TRBJ2-7, with 7 bases fitting TRBD1. V lost 1 base and J lost 0; bases outside the gene matches: 12. This CDR3 contains 18 residues. Germline values: CDR1 SGHDN, CDR2 FVKESK. DNA for the CDR3: TGTGCCAGCAGCCAAGGATTTTTTCCGGGACAGAGCTCCTACGAGCAGTACTTC. The encoded protein is CASSQGFFPGQSSYEQYF. Based on the CDR3 plus reference TRBV14 and TRBJ2-7, the full variable domain is EAGVTQFPSHSVIEKGQTVTLRCDPISGHDNLYWYRRVMGKEIKFLLHFVKESKQDESGMPNNRFLAERTGGTYSTLKVQPAELEDSGVYFCASSQGFFPGQSSYEQYFGPGTRLTVT.

The CDR3 spells CASSVTAILSEAFF. DNA for the CDR3: TGTGCCAGTAGTGTGACAGCTATACTGTCTGAAGCTTTCTTT. This chain connects TRBV19 to TRBJ1-1; maybe TRBD1 (5 bases). This CDR3 is 14 amino acids long. In germline, CDR1 is LNHDA, CDR2 SQIVND (reference sequence). The V end was cut by 5 bases, the J end by 6 bases, with 16 bases between.

J is TRBJ1-2 and V is TRBV14, with 9 bases aligning to TRBD1. Germline CDR1 reads SGHDN; CDR2 reads FVKESK. The V and J ends lost 1 base and 6 bases, in that order; junction bases with no gene match: 9. The CDR3 length is 16 residues. CDR3 DNA: TGTGCCAGCAGCCAAGTTGGGACAGGGATCTGGAATGGCTACACCTTC. This gives the protein CASSQVGTGIWNGYTF. The whole variable domain, remainder taken from reference TRBV14 and TRBJ1-2, is EAGVTQFPSHSVIEKGQTVTLRCDPISGHDNLYWYRRVMGKEIKFLLHFVKESKQDESGMPNNRFLAERTGGTYSTLKVQPAELEDSGVYFCASSQVGTGIWNGYTFGSGTRLTVV.

The chain couples TRBV30 to TRBJ1-1; D gene ambiguous. The germline V and J ends were trimmed by 3 bases and 1 base, with 15 bases remaining between them. Germline assignment: CDR1 GTSNPN and CDR2 SVGIG (reference sequence). CDR3 length equals 15 residues. The CDR3 nucleotides are TGTGCCTGGAGCATAGGACTAAGCAGGAACACTGAAGCTTTCTTT. It yields the protein CAWSIGLSRNTEAFF.

The V and J genes are TRBV5-4 and TRBJ2-3; 8 bases are a match to TRBD2. The germline V gene has CDR1 SGHNT and CDR2 YYREEE (reference sequence). V was pared by 1 base and J by 2 bases, with 6 bases of the junction left unmatched. The CDR3 has 16 residues. For the CDR3, the DNA is TGTGCCAGCAGCTTGAAAGCGGGAGTTTACACAGATACGCAGTATTTT. Translated: CASSLKAGVYTDTQYF. Full variable domain (remainder filled in from reference TRBV5-4 and TRBJ2-3): ETGVTQSPTHLIKTRGQQVTLRCSSQSGHNTVSWYQQALGQGPQFIFQYYREEENGRGNFPPRFSGLQFPNYSSELNVNALELDDSALYLCASSLKAGVYTDTQYFGPGTRLTVL.

V is TRBV10-3 and J is TRBJ1-1, with D hard to call. The CDR3 totals 15 residues. V was trimmed by 5 bases and J by 0 bases, leaving 13 bases between them. Per the germline V gene, CDR1 is ENHRY and CDR2 is SYGVKD. The CDR3 DNA follows: TGTGCCATCAGTCGGCAGGCCTCCATGAACACTGAAGCTTTCTTT. Encoded protein: CAISRQASMNTEAFF.

This clone appeared a single time. The V gene is TRBV9, the J gene TRBJ1-1; D ambiguous. This CDR3 comprises 14 residues. From germline, CDR1 is SGDLS and CDR2 YYNGEE. Trimming removed 0 bases from V and 6 bases from J, with 12 bases in between. The CDR3 here is CASSVAAAAAEAFF. The CDR3 nucleotides read TGTGCCAGCAGCGTAGCGGCAGCGGCGGCTGAAGCTTTCTTT.

The chain recombines TRBV27 with TRBJ1-2; maybe TRBD1 (5 bases). V gave up 5 bases and J gave up 0 bases, with 10 bases separating them. Germline V gene sequence: CDR1 MNHEY, CDR2 SMNVEV (reference sequence). This CDR3 comprises 14 residues. The CDR3 loop reads CASSRRGANYGYTF. CDR3 DNA sequence: TGTGCCAGCAGTCGGCGGGGGGCTAACTATGGCTACACCTTC.

The V gene is TRBV30, the J gene TRBJ1-1; a weak D match, TRBD1 (6 bases). The V end was cut by 2 bases, the J end by 5 bases, with 24 bases between. Germline CDR1 GTSNPN, CDR2 SVGIG (reference sequence). This CDR3 is built from 17 residues. The CDR3 region is CAWSLGGAGYRQTEAFF. Written as DNA, the CDR3 is TGTGCCTGGAGTTTGGGGGGCGCGGGCTATCGACAGACTGAAGCTTTCTTT.

Only one count was recorded for this clone. The chain couples TRBV4-1 to TRBJ2-3; the D is unclear. CDR3 length: 14 amino acids. Germline V gives CDR1 MGHRA, CDR2 YSYEKL. V dropped 0 bases and J dropped 2 bases, with 6 bases sitting between them. The CDR3 region is CASSQEAITDTQYF. The CDR3 nucleotides are TGCGCCAGCAGCCAAGAGGCTATCACAGATACGCAGTATTTT.

This chain uses TRBV18 with TRBJ1-2; tentatively, D is TRBD1 (5 bases). Germline assignment: CDR1 KGHSH and CDR2 LQKENI. V was trimmed by 3 bases and J by 6 bases, leaving 14 bases between them. The CDR3 consists of 14 residues. CDR3 sequence (DNA): TGTGCCAGCTCACCCTCCGGGGGTGTGGATGGCTACACCTTC. Residues: CASSPSGGVDGYTF.

The CDR3 spells CASTPGRGQPDTQYF. CDR3 bases: TGTGCCAGCACCCCGGGACGCGGGCAGCCAGATACGCAGTATTTT. The gene calls are TRBV11-3 and TRBJ2-3; D tentatively fits TRBD1 or TRBD2 (5 bases each). Looked up from germline, CDR1 is SGHNT and CDR2 is YENEEA. This CDR3 is built from 15 residues. The V and J ends lost 7 bases and 4 bases respectively, with 18 bases between them.

This clone was detected only once. This chain connects TRBV5-1 to TRBJ2-1, with D hard to call. The CDR3 runs to 14 residues. Germline CDR1 reads SGHRS; CDR2 reads YFSETQ. V was clipped by 0 bases and J by 10 bases, with 14 bases between them. The CDR3 loop is CASSLDSRSSEQFF. CDR3 nucleotides: TGCGCCAGCAGCTTGGATTCTCGGTCCAGCGAGCAGTTCTTC.